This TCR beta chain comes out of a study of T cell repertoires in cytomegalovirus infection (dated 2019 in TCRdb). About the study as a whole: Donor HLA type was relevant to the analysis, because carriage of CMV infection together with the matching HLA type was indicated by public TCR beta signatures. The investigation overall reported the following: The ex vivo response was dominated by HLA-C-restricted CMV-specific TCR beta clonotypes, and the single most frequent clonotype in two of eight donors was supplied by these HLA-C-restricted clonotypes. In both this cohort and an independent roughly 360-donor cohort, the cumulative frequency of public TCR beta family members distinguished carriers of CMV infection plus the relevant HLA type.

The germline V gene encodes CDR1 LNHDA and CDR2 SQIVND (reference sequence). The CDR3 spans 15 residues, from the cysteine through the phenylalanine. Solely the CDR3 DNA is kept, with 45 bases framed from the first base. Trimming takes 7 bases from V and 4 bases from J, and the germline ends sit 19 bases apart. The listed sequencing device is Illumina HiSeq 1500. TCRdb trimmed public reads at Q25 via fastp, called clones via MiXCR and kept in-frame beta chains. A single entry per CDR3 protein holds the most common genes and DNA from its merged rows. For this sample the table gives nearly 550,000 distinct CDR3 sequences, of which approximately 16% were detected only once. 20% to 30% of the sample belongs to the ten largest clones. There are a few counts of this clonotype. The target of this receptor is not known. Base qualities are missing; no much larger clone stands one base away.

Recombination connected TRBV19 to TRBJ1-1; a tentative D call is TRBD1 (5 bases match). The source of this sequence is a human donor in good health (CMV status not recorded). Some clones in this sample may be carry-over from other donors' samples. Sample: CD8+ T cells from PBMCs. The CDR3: CASKGQGGYFTEAFF. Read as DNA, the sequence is TGTGCCAGTAAAGGCCAGGGAGGATACTTCACTGAAGCTTTCTTT.